Below, 13 T cell receptor beta chains from the same sample are listed, as sequenced in a study of control samples from healthy donors and cancer patients. Clones were sequenced by immunoSEQ multiplex PCR, and TCRdb holds only the in-frame ones, with some missing. The sample consists of around 100,000 clones, more than 75% of them appearing once. Source material: blood. The origin of the receptors is a woman in her forties or fifties in good health.

The rearrangement links TRBV11-2 to TRBJ2-1; 8 nucleotides match TRBD2. Germline loops: CDR1 SGHAT, CDR2 FQNNGV. This CDR3 region has 13 residues. After removal of 10 bases from V and 7 bases from J, the junction contained 9 bases not matched to a gene. DNA of the CDR3: TGTGCCACACTACTAAGCGGGAGTAATGAGCAGTTCTTC. This sequence encodes CATLLSGSNEQFF.

The chain employs TRBV7-3 and TRBJ2-1, with a tentative D call TRBD2 (5 bases). Germline V gene lookup returns CDR1 SGHTA and CDR2 FQGTGA. V was cut by 5 bases and J by 0 bases, with 11 bases left in between. CDR3 size: 15 residues. The DNA for the CDR3 is TGTGCCAGCAGCCCCAACCGGGACTCCTACAATGAGCAGTTCTTC. Protein: CASSPNRDSYNEQFF.

The V gene is TRBV6-2 or TRBV6-3, the J gene TRBJ1-2, with D uncertain. V lost 2 bases, J lost 4 bases, and 14 bases lay in between. The CDR3 spans 15 residues. CDR1 is MNHEY and CDR2 is SVGEGT in the germline V gene. Here the CDR3 reads CASSYGAGTIYGYTF. The CDR3 nucleotides read TGTGCCAGCAGTTACGGCGCGGGTACTATCTATGGCTACACCTTC.

The chain has TRBV19 and TRBJ2-1; 7 bases fit TRBD2. The CDR3 runs to 16 residues. V trimming: 3 bases; J trimming: 1 base; junction bases outside the gene matches: 6. Germline CDR1 and CDR2: LNHDA and SQIVND (reference sequence). The CDR3 here is CASSIGEGYSYNEQFF. Here the CDR3 DNA reads TGTGCCAGTAGTATCGGGGAGGGCTATTCCTACAATGAGCAGTTCTTC.

J is TRBJ1-1 and V is TRBV19; D unresolved. Trimming pared 1 base from V and 1 base from J, leaving 7 bases between. CDR3 size: 14 residues. Germline CDR1 reads LNHDA; CDR2 reads SQIVND (reference sequence). CDR3 DNA: TGTGCCAGTAGTATAGGTCGGGGGAACACTGAAGCTTTCTTT. Translated, it gives CASSIGRGNTEAFF.

This chain uses TRBV19 with TRBJ2-3, with D possibly being TRBD1 (5 bases). V was pared by 3 bases and J by 6 bases, with 16 bases between. This CDR3 contains 15 residues. The germline V gene encodes CDR1 LNHDA and CDR2 SQIVND (reference sequence). The CDR3 nucleotides read TGTGCCAGTAGTATTGGAACAGGACCCTTGGATACGCAGTATTTT. Protein product: CASSIGTGPLDTQYF.

The chain uses TRBV6-1 and TRBJ1-1, with TRBD1 matching over 9 bases. The CDR3 runs 17 residues. Germline V gives CDR1 MNHNS, CDR2 SASEGT. V trimming: 0 bases; J trimming: 1 base; junction bases outside the gene matches: 6. CDR3 loop: CASSEAAGQGPNTEAFF. The CDR3 DNA follows: TGTGCCAGCAGTGAAGCGGCGGGACAGGGACCGAACACTGAAGCTTTCTTT.

This chain connects TRBV5-1 to TRBJ1-2; D is perhaps TRBD1 (6 bases). CDR1 is SGHRS, CDR2 YFSETQ, per germline. The CDR3 extends over 14 amino acids. The germline V and J ends were trimmed by 7 bases and 4 bases, with 17 bases remaining between them. The chain's CDR3 is CASYPTGGSYGYTF. The CDR3 DNA reads as TGCGCCAGCTATCCGACCGGGGGCAGCTATGGCTACACCTTC.

This sequence joins TRBV6-5 and TRBJ1-5, with D uncertain. V was pared by 4 bases and J by 5 bases, with 15 bases between. The CDR3 spans 15 residues. Germline lookup yields CDR1 MNHEY and CDR2 SVGAGI. The CDR3 loop is CASSSYPGADQPQHF. DNA of the CDR3: TGTGCCAGCAGTTCCTACCCGGGAGCCGATCAGCCCCAGCATTTT.

The chain recombines TRBV10-2 with TRBJ2-7; D unclear. Germline values: CDR1 WSHSY, CDR2 SAAADI. This CDR3 is 14 amino acids long. V lost 2 bases, J lost 0 bases, and 8 bases lay in between. The CDR3 bases are TGCGCCAGCAGTGAGCATTCTTACTCCTACGAGCAGTACTTC. Translated, it gives CASSEHSYSYEQYF.

The chain recombines TRBV30 with TRBJ2-7, with a possible D match to TRBD1 (5 bases). V was shortened by 0 bases and J by 7 bases, with 19 bases between the two germline ends. This CDR3 is built from 15 residues. Germline assignment: CDR1 GTSNPN and CDR2 SVGIG (reference sequence). The CDR3 here is CAWSVTRLGPGEQYV. In DNA form, the CDR3 reads TGTGCCTGGAGTGTTACTCGGTTGGGGCCTGGGGAGCAGTACGTC.

The rearrangement joins TRBV7-9 to TRBJ1-1, with 8 bases that match TRBD1. Trimming at V came to 5 bases and at J to 1 base, leaving 9 bases not matched to a gene. This CDR3 is 16 amino acids long. Germline loops: CDR1 SEHNR, CDR2 FQNEAQ (reference sequence). The CDR3 DNA reads as TGTGCCAGCAGCCATCTAAAAGACAGGGGGAACACTGAAGCTTTCTTT. The encoded protein is CASSHLKDRGNTEAFF. Combining the CDR3 with reference TRBV7-9 and TRBJ1-1 gives the whole variable domain DTGVSQNPRHKITKRGQNVTFRCDPISEHNRLYWYRQTLGQGPEFLTYFQNEAQLEKSRLLSDRFSAERPKGSFSTLEIQRTEQGDSAMYLCASSHLKDRGNTEAFFGQGTRLTVV.

The chain has TRBV5-1 and TRBJ1-2, with TRBD1 as a possible D gene (5 bases). Trimming pared 4 bases from V and 0 bases from J, leaving 10 bases between. This CDR3 comprises 14 residues. Germline CDR1 SGHRS, CDR2 YFSETQ. CDR3 amino acids: CASSPAGANYGYTF. As DNA, the CDR3 is TGCGCCAGCAGCCCTGCGGGGGCTAACTATGGCTACACCTTC.